The 25 T cell receptor beta chains presented below share a single source sample, sequenced in a study of glioma-infiltrating T cells after dendritic cell vaccination. The time point: after dendritic cell vaccination, including at tumor progression/relapse. Data came from immunoSEQ multiplex PCR; TCRdb stores just in-frame clones and leaves some out. The sample lists roughly 80,000 clones, 87% occurring once. The material sequenced was blood, taken after dendritic cell vaccination. Receptors were obtained from a human donor with glioblastoma.

The chain is built from TRBV25-1 and TRBJ1-2; 8 positions agree with TRBD1. Germline assignment: CDR1 MGHDK and CDR2 SYGVNS. This CDR3 has 15 residues. J lost 7 bases, V lost 4 bases, and 11 bases had no gene match. CDR3 DNA sequence: TGTGCCAGCAGTGCTAGGACAGGGCCCGGAGGTGGCTACACCTTC. Translating it yields CASSARTGPGGGYTF.

J is TRBJ1-1 and V is TRBV10-3; a possible D gene is TRBD1 (5 bases). The V gene lost 7 bases and the J gene lost 1 base, with 13 bases spanning the gap. The CDR3 is 14 amino acids. Germline CDR1 reads ENHRY; CDR2 reads SYGVKD. The chain's CDR3 is CAIKEGIANTEAFF. The CDR3 coding sequence is TGTGCCATCAAGGAGGGGATCGCGAACACTGAAGCTTTCTTT.

Only a few counts were recorded for this clone. CDR3 sequence (DNA): TGTGCCAGCAGCCCGGGGTCTTTAGACGTAAACACCATATATTTT. Residues: CASSPGSLDVNTIYF. This chain uses TRBV6-5 with TRBJ1-3; unclear D gene. This CDR3 has 15 amino acids. V was cut by 6 bases and J by 6 bases, with 18 bases left in between. Germline CDR1 MNHEY, CDR2 SVGAGI.

The CDR3 nucleotides are TGTGCCAGCAGTCCGTTGTGGACAGCTACGGCCCAGTACTTC. It codes for CASSPLWTATAQYF. The J gene is TRBJ2-5, the V gene TRBV2, with a tentative D call TRBD1 (6 bases). Germline assignment: CDR1 SNHLY and CDR2 FYNNEI. This CDR3 comprises 14 residues. V was cut by 5 bases and J by 9 bases, with 19 bases left in between.

The chain has TRBV23-1 and TRBJ2-7, with D possibly TRBD2 on 5 matching bases. TRBV23-1 has ORF status, its function being uncertain. Trimming took 4 bases from V and 6 from J, leaving 22 bases between them. CDR3 length: 16 residues. CDR3 bases: TGCGCCAGCAGTCCGAGCAAAGGACTCTTTTTGGGCGAGCAGTACTTC. This codes for CASSPSKGLFLGEQYF.

The chain combines TRBV9 with TRBJ2-2, with 10 bases lining up with TRBD1. Per germline, CDR1 SGDLS and CDR2 YYNGEE. The CDR3 extends over 15 amino acids. V lost 3 bases, J lost 6 bases, and 5 bases stayed unmatched. The CDR3 is CASSARDRGAGELFF. DNA for the CDR3: TGTGCCAGCAGCGCCCGGGACAGGGGCGCCGGGGAGCTGTTTTTT. Using reference TRBV9 and TRBJ2-2 for the parts outside the CDR3, the full variable domain is DSGVTQTPKHLITATGQRVTLRCSPRSGDLSVYWYQQSLDQGLQFLIQYYNGEERAKGNILERFSAQQFPDLHSELNLSSLELGDSALYFCASSARDRGAGELFFGEGSRLTVL.

This clone was counted once. The V and J genes are TRBV29-1 and TRBJ1-2, with D unresolved. Germline CDR1 and CDR2: SQVTM and ANQGSEA. The CDR3 has 11 amino acids. Trimming pared 7 bases from V and 2 bases from J, leaving 8 bases between. CDR3 coding DNA: TGCAGCGCTGACGAGAACTATGGCTACACCTTC. Encoded protein: CSADENYGYTF.

The chain uses TRBV11-2 and TRBJ1-2, with D possibly TRBD1 on 5 matching bases. Germline assignment: CDR1 SGHAT and CDR2 FQNNGV. V was pared by 5 bases and J by 4 bases, with 20 bases between. CDR3 size: 16 residues. The CDR3 here is CASSAGWGERGYGYTF. The CDR3 DNA reads TGTGCCAGCAGCGCAGGCTGGGGGGAAAGGGGCTATGGCTACACCTTC. The whole variable domain, remainder taken from reference TRBV11-2 and TRBJ1-2, is EAGVAQSPRYKIIEKRQSVAFWCNPISGHATLYWYQQILGQGPKLLIQFQNNGVVDDSQLPKDRFSAERLKGVDSTLKIQPAKLEDSAVYLCASSAGWGERGYGYTFGSGTRLTVV.

This sequence joins TRBV2 and TRBJ2-3, with 9 positions matching TRBD2. J lost 6 bases, V lost 8 bases, and 6 bases had no gene match. CDR3 size: 13 residues. Germline CDR1 is SNHLY and CDR2 is FYNNEI. Written as DNA, the CDR3 is TGTGCCAGCCTGGGACTAGCTCGGGATACGCAGTATTTT. Translated, it gives CASLGLARDTQYF.

V and J are TRBV11-2 and TRBJ2-7; the match to TRBD1 covers 8 bases. The CDR3 totals 14 residues. The V gene end was trimmed by 3 bases and the J gene end by 6 bases; junction bases not matched to a gene: 7. Looked up from germline, CDR1 is SGHAT and CDR2 is FQNNGV. CDR3 sequence (DNA): TGTGCCAGCAGCTTCTTGGGACAGGCCTGCGAGCAGTACTTC. Protein product: CASSFLGQACEQYF.

This rearrangement joins TRBV5-6 to TRBJ2-7; 7 bases line up with TRBD1. The CDR3 is 15 residues long. Trimming at V came to 5 bases and at J to 7 bases, leaving 15 bases not matched to a gene. Germline V gene lookup returns CDR1 SGHDT and CDR2 YYEEEE. This CDR3 is CASSLFDRAKGEQYF. The CDR3 nucleotides read TGTGCCAGCAGTTTATTCGACAGGGCGAAGGGGGAGCAGTACTTC. Full variable domain (rest looked up from reference TRBV5-6 and TRBJ2-7): DAGVTQSPTHLIKTRGQQVTLRCSPKSGHDTVSWYQQALGQGPQFIFQYYEEEERQRGNFPDRFSGHQFPNYSSELNVNALLLGDSALYLCASSLFDRAKGEQYFGPGTRLTVT.

The gene calls are TRBV5-1 and TRBJ2-5, with 7 bases matching TRBD2. With 5 bases clipped from V and 4 bases from J, the junction kept 5 bases outside the gene matches. This CDR3 is 13 amino acids long. Germline values: CDR1 SGHRS, CDR2 YFSETQ. The CDR3 here is CASSPGGGETQYF. CDR3 bases: TGCGCCAGCAGTCCGGGAGGTGGAGAGACCCAGTACTTC.

This clone was detected once. The V gene is TRBV19, the J gene TRBJ2-5, with D maybe TRBD1 (6 bases). Trimming shortened V by 3 bases and J by 2 bases, and 19 bases separated the two germline ends. Looked up from germline, CDR1 is LNHDA and CDR2 is SQIVND (reference sequence). CDR3 length: 17 amino acids. The CDR3 coding sequence is TGTGCCAGTAGTATGCCCCGGACAGAACCGGGGCAAGAGACCCAGTACTTC. It codes for CASSMPRTEPGQETQYF.

The V call is TRBV5-4, the J call TRBJ1-1; no clear D gene. The V gene's germline CDR1 is SGHNT and CDR2 YYREEE (reference sequence). V was clipped by 4 bases and J by 1 base, with 11 bases between them. The length of the CDR3 is 14 residues. The CDR3 DNA is TGTGCCAGCAGCCCGGCGGGGAGGAACACTGAAGCTTTCTTT. Protein sequence: CASSPAGRNTEAFF. Looking up the rest from reference TRBV5-4 and TRBJ1-1 gives the full variable domain: ETGVTQSPTHLIKTRGQQVTLRCSSQSGHNTVSWYQQALGQGPQFIFQYYREEENGRGNFPPRFSGLQFPNYSSELNVNALELDDSALYLCASSPAGRNTEAFFGQGTRLTVV.

The chain combines TRBV5-1 with TRBJ1-1; tentative D call: TRBD1 (5 bases). Trimming stripped 4 bases from V and 5 bases from J, with 18 bases between. The CDR3 runs 15 residues. The germline gives CDR1 SGHRS, CDR2 YFSETQ. CDR3 coding DNA: TGCGCCAGCAGCCGCCCGCGGCAGGGAGGGACTGAAGCTTTCTTT. Translating it yields CASSRPRQGGTEAFF.

Turning to this clone: A junction end diverges from the germline sequence, so it may reflect a read error. The chain links TRBV6-5 to TRBJ2-7; 9 bases are shared with TRBD1. The CDR3 is made up of 11 amino acids. CDR1 is MNHEY and CDR2 is SVGAGI in the germline V gene. This CDR3 reads CASIGGTGILF. The DNA for the CDR3 is TGTGCCAGCATCGGCGGGACAGGGATTCTCTTC.

This clone has more than one count but fewer than ten. The rearrangement uses TRBV7-6 and TRBJ1-6; tentative D call: TRBD1 (5 bases). V was clipped by 4 bases and J by 0 bases, with 19 bases between them. The CDR3 spans 19 residues. Germline CDR1 SGHVS, CDR2 FNYEAQ. CDR3 sequence: CASSSEPPGRGSYNSPLHF. The CDR3 region has the DNA TGTGCCAGCAGCTCCGAACCCCCAGGGAGGGGCTCCTATAATTCACCCCTCCACTTT.

The rearrangement joins TRBV29-1 to TRBJ2-1; 7 bases are shared with TRBD2. Trimming cost V 3 bases and J 4 bases; bases outside gene matches: 6. The CDR3 covers 14 residues. Germline-derived CDR1 and CDR2 are SQVTM and ANQGSEA. CDR3 residues: CSVDSREVYNEQFF. The CDR3 region has the DNA TGCAGCGTTGATTCTCGGGAGGTGTACAATGAGCAGTTCTTC.

The V call is TRBV7-2, the J call TRBJ2-7, with a tentative D call TRBD2 (6 bases). V lost 3 bases to trimming and J lost 2 bases, with 14 bases between them. Germline V CDR1 and CDR2: SGHTA, FQGNSA. The CDR3 extends over 15 amino acids. The CDR3 reads CASSFTGGSPYEQYF. As DNA, the CDR3 is TGTGCCAGCAGCTTCACAGGAGGGAGCCCCTACGAGCAGTACTTC.

The chain employs TRBV5-5 and TRBJ1-2; the D gene is possibly TRBD1 (6 bases). V was trimmed by 4 bases and J by 3 bases, leaving 10 bases between them. The CDR3 has 13 amino acids. Germline V lookup: CDR1 SGHKS, CDR2 YYEKEE (reference sequence). The CDR3 reads CASSTTGDYGYTF. The CDR3 DNA reads as TGTGCCAGCAGCACGACAGGAGACTATGGCTACACCTTC.

This clone was picked up a small number of times. V and J are TRBV5-1 and TRBJ2-7; possibly TRBD2 for D (5 bases). Trimming shortened V by 0 bases and J by 2 bases, and 6 bases separated the two germline ends. Germline loops: CDR1 SGHRS, CDR2 YFSETQ. This CDR3 spans 13 amino acids. The CDR3 sequence is CASSLAGTYEQYF. The CDR3 region has the DNA TGCGCCAGCAGCTTGGCCGGGACCTACGAGCAGTACTTC.

This clone is a singleton in its sample. The J gene is TRBJ1-2, the V gene TRBV27; 10 positions match TRBD1. The CDR3 spans 13 residues. V lost 6 bases, J lost 7 bases, and 5 bases stayed unmatched. The germline V gene has CDR1 MNHEY and CDR2 SMNVEV (reference sequence). The CDR3, as DNA: TGTGCCAGCAGCCGACAGGGGGCCGGTGGCTACACCTTC. It translates to CASSRQGAGGYTF.

The chain joins TRBV15 to TRBJ2-2; TRBD2 might be the D (6 bases). The CDR3 has 15 residues. Germline V gene data show CDR1 as LNHNV and CDR2 as YYDKDF (reference sequence). V was pared by 2 bases and J by 6 bases, with 13 bases between. CDR3 residues: CATSRPSVGAGELFF. CDR3 in DNA: TGTGCCACCAGCAGACCTAGCGTTGGGGCCGGGGAGCTGTTTTTT.

J is TRBJ1-5 and V is TRBV5-6, with D hard to call. V dropped 0 bases and J dropped 4 bases, with 5 bases sitting between them. The CDR3 contains 13 residues. From germline, CDR1 is SGHDT and CDR2 YYEEEE. The CDR3 region is CASSLGLNQPQHF. CDR3 bases: TGTGCCAGCAGCTTGGGTCTGAATCAGCCCCAGCATTTT.

The rearrangement joins TRBV6-6 to TRBJ1-5, with D maybe TRBD1 (6 bases). V lost 7 bases, J lost 1 base, and 14 bases lay in between. This CDR3 contains 15 residues. Germline V lookup: CDR1 MNHNY, CDR2 SVGAGI (reference sequence). As DNA, the CDR3 is TGTGCCAGCACCTTACAGGGAGGGAGCAATCAGCCCCAGCATTTT. Amino acids: CASTLQGGSNQPQHF.